This T cell receptor (beta chain) was recorded in a study of blood T cell repertoires in COVID-19. V lost 2 bases and J 6 bases, leaving 10 bases between the germline ends. The CDR3 is 13 amino acids. In the authors' methods: Nucleated cell counts were estimated from reference gene primer amplification. Generated by immunoSEQ multiplex PCR, the TCRdb table keeps only in-frame clones and is missing some. Clone size and V and J calls were adopted from that table, with D and trimming inferred from the DNA. Among about 130,000 clones listed, approximately 80% were seen once. This sequence originates from a man aged 35 to 55 with active or convalescent COVID-19. The chain uses TRBV12-3 or TRBV12-4 and TRBJ2-5; D is unresolved. Sequences were obtained from peripheral blood. CDR3 DNA: TGTGCCAGCAGTTTAAGCGTCGGTAAGACCCAGTACTTC. Encoded protein: CASSLSVGKTQYF.